This T cell receptor (beta chain) emerged from a study of blood T cell repertoires in COVID-19. The CDR3 contains 17 residues. With 1 base removed from V and 3 bases from J, the gap between germline ends came to 19 bases. Germline V gene lookup returns CDR1 GTSNPN and CDR2 SVGIG (reference sequence). Assay used: immunoSEQ multiplex PCR; TCRdb lists only in-frame clones, some missing. The table has roughly 33,000 clones, roughly 92% seen once. The TCR comes from a human donor in a cohort sampled during active COVID-19. Sequenced input: peripheral blood. The J gene is TRBJ1-5, the V gene TRBV30, with D hard to call. In DNA form, the CDR3 reads TGTGCCTGGAGTGACTCTGACCAGGTGACCCCCAATCAGCCCCAGCATTTT. Protein sequence: CAWSDSDQVTPNQPQHF.